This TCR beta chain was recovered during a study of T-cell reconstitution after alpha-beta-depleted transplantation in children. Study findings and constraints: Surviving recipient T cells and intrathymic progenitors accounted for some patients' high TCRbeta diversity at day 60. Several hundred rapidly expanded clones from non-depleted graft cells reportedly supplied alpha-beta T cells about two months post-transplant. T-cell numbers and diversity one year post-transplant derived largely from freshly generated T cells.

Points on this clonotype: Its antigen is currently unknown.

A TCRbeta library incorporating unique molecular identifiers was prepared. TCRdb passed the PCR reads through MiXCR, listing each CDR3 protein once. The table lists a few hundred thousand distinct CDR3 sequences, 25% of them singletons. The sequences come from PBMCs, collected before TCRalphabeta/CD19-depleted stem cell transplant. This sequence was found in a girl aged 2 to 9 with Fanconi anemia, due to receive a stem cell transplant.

The CDR3 DNA reads TGCAGCGTGTCGACAGCCTACGAGCAGTACTTC. This encodes CSVSTAYEQYF. This chain connects TRBV29-1 to TRBJ2-7, with D maybe TRBD1 (5 bases). The germline gives CDR1 SQVTM, CDR2 ANQGSEA. The CDR3 totals 11 residues. Trimming shortened V by 6 bases and J by 2 bases, and 8 bases separated the two germline ends.